This entry lists 17 T cell receptor beta chains sequenced from one sample in a study of breast tumors, draining lymph nodes, adjacent tissues. TCRdb analysed the multiplex PCR reads with MiXCR anew, one entry per CDR3 protein. Counted here are about 100,000 distinct CDR3 sequences, 21% occurring once; the ten biggest clones make up roughly 1.3%. The lymph nodes were axillary draining lymph nodes from breast cancer patients. Sequenced: axillary lymph node tissue. Source of these receptors: a female donor with breast cancer. Some clones in this sample may be carry-over from other donors' samples.

The chain recombines TRBV5-6 with TRBJ1-5; the match to TRBD1 covers 8 bases. CDR3 length: 15 amino acids. Looked up from germline, CDR1 is SGHDT and CDR2 is YYEEEE. The V segment lost 1 base and the J segment 4 bases; nucleotides outside the gene matches: 4. In DNA form, the CDR3 reads TGTGCCAGCAGCTTGCGTCAGGGGGCGAATCAGCCCCAGCATTTT. This codes for CASSLRQGANQPQHF.

This clonotype showed up many times. This chain joins TRBV24-1 and TRBJ2-5, with 9 bases lining up with TRBD1. The CDR3 is made up of 14 amino acids. With V trimmed by 4 bases and J by 5 bases, 4 bases remained unmatched. Per the germline V gene, CDR1 is KGHDR and CDR2 is SFDVKD. The CDR3 loop reads CATSDTGGSETQYF. The CDR3 nucleotides read TGTGCCACCAGTGACACAGGGGGCAGTGAGACCCAGTACTTC.

This clonotype was counted at least ten times. The gene calls are TRBV11-2 and TRBJ1-3, with unresolved D. The germline gives CDR1 SGHAT, CDR2 FQNNGV. This CDR3 is built from 16 residues. V was cut by 1 base and J by 0 bases, with 10 bases left in between. The CDR3, as DNA: TGTGCCAGCAGCTTAGCCAGTCTCGTCTCTGGAAACACCATATATTTT. As protein: CASSLASLVSGNTIYF.

This clonotype was found many times. The chain joins TRBV3-1 to TRBJ2-5; 7 nucleotides line up with TRBD2. The germline V gene has CDR1 LGHDT and CDR2 YNNKEL (reference sequence). V gave up 1 base and J gave up 2 bases; unmatched junction bases: 10. The CDR3 runs 17 residues. The chain's CDR3 is CASSQGGIAGGQETQYF. DNA for the CDR3: TGTGCCAGCAGCCAAGGCGGGATAGCGGGCGGACAAGAGACCCAGTACTTC.

This clonotype was observed a few times. The chain uses TRBV7-9 and TRBJ2-5; 8 bases agree with TRBD1. The CDR3 is made up of 17 amino acids. Germline CDR1 and CDR2: SEHNR and FQNEAQ (reference sequence). The V gene end was trimmed by 5 bases and the J gene end by 2 bases; junction bases not matched to a gene: 13. The DNA of the CDR3 is TGTGCCAGCAGCGTATTAGGACAGGGCAGTTATCAAGAGACCCAGTACTTC. Translated: CASSVLGQGSYQETQYF.

This clonotype appeared many times. The gene calls are TRBV7-8 and TRBJ2-7; D is tentatively TRBD1 or TRBD2 (7 bases each). The ends were cut back, 5 bases at V and 9 bases at J, with 17 bases in the middle. This CDR3 is 13 amino acids long. Germline V gives CDR1 SGHVS, CDR2 FQNEAQ. In nucleotides, the CDR3 is TGTGCCAGCAGCCCAGGGGGGGGTTGGGGGCAGTACTTC. Amino acid sequence: CASSPGGGWGQYF.

The chain joins TRBV24-1 to TRBJ2-1; 9 bases align to TRBD1. J was trimmed by 7 bases and V by 4 bases; bases with no gene match: 10. The CDR3 runs 16 residues. CDR1 and CDR2 (germline): KGHDR, SFDVKD. The CDR3 nucleotides are TGTGCCACCAGTGACCTCGCCGGGACAGGGAGGAATGAGCAGTTCTTC. Translation: CATSDLAGTGRNEQFF.

This clonotype came up many times. This chain links TRBV5-1 with TRBJ2-7; D remains ambiguous. Trimming took off 2 bases at V and 0 bases at J, with 6 bases between the two ends. The CDR3 loop spans 13 amino acids. Germline V gene sequence: CDR1 SGHRS, CDR2 YFSETQ. The DNA of the CDR3 is TGCGCCAGCAGCTTATTCTCCTCCTACGAGCAGTACTTC. Protein sequence: CASSLFSSYEQYF. Full variable domain (outside the CDR3, taken from reference TRBV5-1 and TRBJ2-7): KAGVTQTPRYLIKTRGQQVTLSCSPISGHRSVSWYQQTPGQGLQFLFEYFSETQRNKGNFPGRFSGRQFSNSRSEMNVSTLELGDSALYLCASSLFSSYEQYFGPGTRLTVT.

The chain uses TRBV3-1 and TRBJ1-5, with no clear D. This CDR3 has 12 residues. The germline CDR1 and CDR2 sequences are LGHDT and YNNKEL (reference sequence). V was pared by 1 base and J by 6 bases, with 4 bases between. The CDR3 loop is CASSQAGQPQHF. Written as DNA, the CDR3 is TGTGCCAGCAGCCAAGCCGGTCAGCCCCAGCATTTT.

This clonotype showed up many times. This rearrangement joins TRBV4-1 to TRBJ1-4, with D hard to call. V lost 2 bases and J lost 3, with 10 bases in between. The CDR3 has 15 residues. Germline-derived CDR1 and CDR2 are MGHRA and YSYEKL. The CDR3 DNA reads as TGCGCCAGCAGCCAAATCGGGCGGTCTAATGAAAAACTGTTTTTT. Protein sequence: CASSQIGRSNEKLFF.

The table lists this clonotype with many counts. V and J are TRBV12-3 or TRBV12-4 and TRBJ2-1, with 9 bases matching TRBD2. The CDR3 runs to 17 residues. V lost 0 bases, J lost 2 bases, and 5 bases stayed unmatched. The CDR3 coding sequence is TGTGCCAGCAGTTTAGCCCTTGGCGGGGGGGCCTACAATGAGCAGTTCTTC. It encodes CASSLALGGGAYNEQFF.

The chain is built from TRBV12-3 or TRBV12-4 and TRBJ1-5; no reliable D call. The V end lost 4 bases, the J end lost 4 bases, and 17 bases lay between the germline ends. CDR3 length: 16 residues. The CDR3 DNA reads as TGTGCCAGCAGTTCCGGGTCTCTAAGCCCTAATCAGCCCCAGCATTTT. Translation gives CASSSGSLSPNQPQHF.

A note on this clonotype: A read error may account for a junction end that differs from germline. The rearrangement joins TRBV4-1 to TRBJ2-2; a possible D gene is TRBD2 (6 bases). CDR1 and CDR2 from the germline V gene are MGHRA and YSYEKL. The CDR3 length is 14 residues. This CDR3 is CASRYPAQGGELLF. The CDR3 bases are TGCGCCAGCAGGTACCCCGCCCAAGGCGGGGAGCTGCTTTTT.

The rearrangement joins TRBV20-1 to TRBJ1-2; D is perhaps TRBD1 (5 bases). Trimming left V 1 base short and J 2 bases short, with 11 bases between. Germline lookup yields CDR1 DFQATT and CDR2 SNEGSKA (reference sequence). The CDR3 runs to 14 residues. This CDR3 is CSARVWGENYGYTF. CDR3 nucleotides: TGCAGTGCTAGAGTCTGGGGGGAGAACTATGGCTACACCTTC.

This clonotype was seen many times. The rearrangement joins TRBV27 to TRBJ2-7, with 9 bases identical to TRBD1. V lost 4 bases and J lost 6; bases outside the gene matches: 10. The CDR3 sequence is 15 residues long. Germline CDR1 reads MNHEY; CDR2 reads SMNVEV (reference sequence). In DNA, the CDR3 is TGTGCCAGCAGTTCCGCAGGGACAGGGTCGTCCGAGCAGTACTTC. Its protein product is CASSSAGTGSSEQYF.

In its sample, this clonotype was seen many times. The chain couples TRBV12-3 or TRBV12-4 to TRBJ2-5, with 10 nucleotides matching TRBD1. This CDR3 has 15 amino acids. V gave up 8 bases and J gave up 4 bases; unmatched junction bases: 10. This CDR3 reads CASGSGTGVGETQYF. CDR3 coding DNA: TGTGCCAGCGGCTCAGGGACAGGGGTAGGAGAGACCCAGTACTTC.

A few counts support this clonotype. The rearrangement links TRBV3-1 to TRBJ2-5; TRBD2 matches at 11 bases. The CDR3 spans 16 residues. The V segment lost 0 bases and the J segment 4 bases; nucleotides outside the gene matches: 4. CDR1 is LGHDT, CDR2 YNNKEL, per germline (reference sequence). The CDR3 DNA follows: TGTGCCAGCAGCCAAGAGTCCGGACTAGCGGGAGAGACCCAGTACTTC. As protein: CASSQESGLAGETQYF.